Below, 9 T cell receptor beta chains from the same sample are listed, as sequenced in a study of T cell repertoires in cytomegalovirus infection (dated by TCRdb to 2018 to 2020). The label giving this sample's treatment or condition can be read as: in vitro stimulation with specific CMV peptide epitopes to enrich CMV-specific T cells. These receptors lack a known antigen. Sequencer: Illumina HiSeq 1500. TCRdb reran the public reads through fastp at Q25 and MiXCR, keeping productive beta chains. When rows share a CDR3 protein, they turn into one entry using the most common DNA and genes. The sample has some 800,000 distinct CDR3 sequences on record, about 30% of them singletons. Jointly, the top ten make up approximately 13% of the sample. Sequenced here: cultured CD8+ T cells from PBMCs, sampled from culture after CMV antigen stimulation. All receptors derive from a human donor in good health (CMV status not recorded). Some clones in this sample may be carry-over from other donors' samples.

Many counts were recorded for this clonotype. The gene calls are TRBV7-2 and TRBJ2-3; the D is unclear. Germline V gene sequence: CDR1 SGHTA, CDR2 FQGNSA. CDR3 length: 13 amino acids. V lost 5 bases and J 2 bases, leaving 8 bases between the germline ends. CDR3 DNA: TGTGCCAGCAGCACCGAGAACACAGATACGCAGTATTTT. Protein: CASSTENTDTQYF. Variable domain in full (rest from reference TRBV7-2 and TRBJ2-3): GAGVSQSPSNKVTEKGKDVELRCDPISGHTALYWYRQSLGQGLEFLIYFQGNSAPDKSGLPSDRFSAERTGGSVSTLTIQRTQQEDSAVYLCASSTENTDTQYFGPGTRLTVL.

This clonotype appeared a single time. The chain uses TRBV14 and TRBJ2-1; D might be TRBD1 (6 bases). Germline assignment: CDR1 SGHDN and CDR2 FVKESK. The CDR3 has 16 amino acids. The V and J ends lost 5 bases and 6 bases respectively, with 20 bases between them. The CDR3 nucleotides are TGTGCCAGCAGCTTAAGACGGGCAGGGGATTTCAATGAGCAGTTCTTC. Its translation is CASSLRRAGDFNEQFF.

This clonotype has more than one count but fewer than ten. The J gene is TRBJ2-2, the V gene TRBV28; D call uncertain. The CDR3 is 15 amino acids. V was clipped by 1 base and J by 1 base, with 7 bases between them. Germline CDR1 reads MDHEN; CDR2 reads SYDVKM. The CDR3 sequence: CASSLYLGNTGELFF. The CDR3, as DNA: TGTGCCAGCAGTTTATATTTAGGGAACACCGGGGAGCTGTTTTTT.

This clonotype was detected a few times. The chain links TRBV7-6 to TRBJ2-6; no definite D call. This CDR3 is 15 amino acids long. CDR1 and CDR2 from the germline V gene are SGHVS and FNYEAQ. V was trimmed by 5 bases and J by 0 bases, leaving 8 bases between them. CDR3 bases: TGTGCCAGCAGCCGGACCTTCTCTGGGGCCAACGTCCTGACTTTC. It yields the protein CASSRTFSGANVLTF.

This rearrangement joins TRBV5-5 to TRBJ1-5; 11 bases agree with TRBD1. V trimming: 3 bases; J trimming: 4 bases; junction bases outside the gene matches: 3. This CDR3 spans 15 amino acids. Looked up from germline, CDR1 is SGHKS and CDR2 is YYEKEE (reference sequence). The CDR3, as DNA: TGTGCCAGCAGCTGGACAGGGGGCAAGAATCAGCCCCAGCATTTT. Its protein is CASSWTGGKNQPQHF.

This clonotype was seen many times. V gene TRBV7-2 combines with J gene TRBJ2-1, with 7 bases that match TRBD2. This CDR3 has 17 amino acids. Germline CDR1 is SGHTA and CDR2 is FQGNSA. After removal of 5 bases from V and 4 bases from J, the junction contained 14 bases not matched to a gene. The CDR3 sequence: CASSLPASGDAYNEQFF. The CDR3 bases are TGTGCCAGCAGCCTCCCTGCGAGCGGGGATGCTTACAATGAGCAGTTCTTC.

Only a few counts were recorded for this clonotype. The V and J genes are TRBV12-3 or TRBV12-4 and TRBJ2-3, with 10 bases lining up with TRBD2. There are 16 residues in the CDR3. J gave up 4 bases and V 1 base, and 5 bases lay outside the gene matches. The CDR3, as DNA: TGTGCCAGCAGTTTAGGGCTAGCGGGGGAGGCAGATACGCAGTATTTT. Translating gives CASSLGLAGEADTQYF.

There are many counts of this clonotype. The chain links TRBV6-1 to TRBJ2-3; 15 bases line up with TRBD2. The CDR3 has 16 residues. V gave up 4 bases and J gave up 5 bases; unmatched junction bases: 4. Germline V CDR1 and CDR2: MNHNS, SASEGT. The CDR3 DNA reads TGTGCCAGCAGTGGGACTAGCGGGGGGGCCGGAGATACGCAGTATTTT. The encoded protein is CASSGTSGGAGDTQYF.

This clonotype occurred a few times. The CDR3 DNA follows: TGTGCCACCAGCAGAGATTCGGCAGGGAGAGCCCAAGACGGTGAAGCTTTCTTT. It codes for CATSRDSAGRAQDGEAFF. The gene calls are TRBV15 and TRBJ1-1, with a weak D call TRBD1 (5 bases). V was clipped by 0 bases and J by 7 bases, with 24 bases between them. Germline CDR1 reads LNHNV; CDR2 reads YYDKDF (reference sequence). This CDR3 has 18 amino acids.